These 8 T cell receptor beta chains came from one sample sequenced in a study of blood T cell repertoires in COVID-19 (dated by TCRdb to the early 2020s). The library was prepared using the immunoSEQ multiplex PCR assay. Held by TCRdb, this immuneACCESS table contains in-frame sequences only and omits some clones. Under half of the omission traces to an unresolved V gene where checked; the cause of the rest is unknown. Recorded for this sample are tens of thousands of clones; over 80% of them occurred a single time. The ten largest clones add up to less than 75% of the sample. The sample comprised peripheral blood. Receptors originate from a man aged 65 to 85 with acute or convalescent COVID-19.

The gene calls are TRBV6-5 and TRBJ2-1, with D hard to call. Germline V gene lookup returns CDR1 MNHEY and CDR2 SVGAGI. V was trimmed by 8 bases and J by 0 bases, leaving 8 bases between them. This CDR3 contains 13 residues. The CDR3 protein is CASSWSSYNEQFF. Here the CDR3 DNA reads TGTGCCAGCTCCTGGAGCTCCTACAATGAGCAGTTCTTC.

This chain uses TRBV7-2 with TRBJ1-6; 11 bases agree with TRBD1. Germline assignment: CDR1 SGHTA and CDR2 FQGNSA. The CDR3 spans 15 residues. The trim removed 4 bases at V and 7 bases at J, leaving 3 bases unmatched. This chain's CDR3 is CASSSDRGHNSPLHF. The CDR3 DNA reads TGTGCCAGCAGCTCGGACAGGGGGCACAATTCACCCCTCCACTTT.

The J gene is TRBJ1-1, the V gene TRBV29-1; unclear D gene. The CDR3 has 17 amino acids. V lost 2 bases to trimming and J lost 0 bases, with 19 bases between them. The germline V gene has CDR1 SQVTM and CDR2 ANQGSEA. The CDR3, as DNA: TGCAGCGTTGAATCCGCGGGTGGTTTTGGTATGAACACTGAAGCTTTCTTT. It is translated as CSVESAGGFGMNTEAFF.

V is TRBV15 and J is TRBJ2-3; TRBD1 agrees at 7 bases. Germline CDR1 and CDR2: LNHNV and YYDKDF (reference sequence). CDR3 length equals 14 residues. The V and J ends lost 8 bases and 0 bases, in that order; junction bases with no gene match: 5. The CDR3 region has the DNA TGTGCCACCGAACTGGACAGGAGCACAGATACGCAGTATTTT. Its protein product is CATELDRSTDTQYF.

This clone showed up just a few times. Other nucleotide sequences from this sample produce the same CDR3. The chain recombines TRBV28 with TRBJ1-1; 7 bases map to TRBD1. V lost 5 bases, J lost 5 bases, and 5 bases stayed unmatched. The CDR3 sequence is 13 residues long. In germline, CDR1 is MDHEN, CDR2 SYDVKM. CDR3 loop: CASSRQGGTEAFF. The CDR3 coding sequence is TGTGCCAGCAGTCGACAGGGTGGAACTGAAGCTTTCTTT.

The chain couples TRBV13 to TRBJ2-3; D is undetermined. Trimming shortened V by 4 bases and J by 4 bases, and 6 bases separated the two germline ends. CDR3 length: 12 amino acids. Germline V gene sequence: CDR1 PRHDT, CDR2 FYEKMQ (reference sequence). CDR3 region: CASSSLADTQYF. As DNA, the CDR3 is TGTGCCAGCAGCTCCTTAGCAGATACGCAGTATTTT.

The chain couples TRBV6-6 to TRBJ1-3, with D maybe TRBD1 (5 bases). Trimming stripped 5 bases from V and 2 bases from J, with 19 bases between. Germline CDR1 is MNHNY and CDR2 is SVGAGI (reference sequence). This CDR3 comprises 17 residues. CDR3 residues: CASSPQPTGATGNTIYF. Written as DNA, the CDR3 is TGTGCCAGCAGTCCCCAACCCACAGGAGCTACTGGAAACACCATATATTTT.

This clone was found a few times. The chain links TRBV28 to TRBJ1-5; 7 positions match TRBD1. Germline CDR1 MDHEN, CDR2 SYDVKM. The trim removed 1 base at V and 6 bases at J, leaving 9 bases unmatched. The CDR3 sequence is 16 residues long. This chain's CDR3 is CASSLLRGPSGQPQHF. DNA for the CDR3: TGTGCCAGCAGTTTATTAAGGGGGCCTTCAGGTCAGCCCCAGCATTTT. The variable domain in full, completed from reference TRBV28 and TRBJ1-5, reads DVKVTQSSRYLVKRTGEKVFLECVQDMDHENMFWYRQDPGLGLRLIYFSYDVKMKEKGDIPEGYSVSREKKERFSLILESASTNQTSMYLCASSLLRGPSGQPQHFGDGTRLSIL.